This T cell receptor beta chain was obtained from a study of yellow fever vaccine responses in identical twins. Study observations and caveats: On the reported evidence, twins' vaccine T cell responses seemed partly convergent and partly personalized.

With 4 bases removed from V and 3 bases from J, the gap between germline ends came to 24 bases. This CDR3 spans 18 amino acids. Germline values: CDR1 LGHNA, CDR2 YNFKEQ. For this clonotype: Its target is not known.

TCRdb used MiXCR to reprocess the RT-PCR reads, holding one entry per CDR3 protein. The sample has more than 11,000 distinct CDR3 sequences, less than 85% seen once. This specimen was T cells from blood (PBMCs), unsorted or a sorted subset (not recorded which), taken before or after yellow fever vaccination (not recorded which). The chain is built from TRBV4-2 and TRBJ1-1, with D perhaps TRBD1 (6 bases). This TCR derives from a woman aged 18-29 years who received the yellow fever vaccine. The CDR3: CASSPTGGPGWGDTEAFF. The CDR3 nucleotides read TGTGCCAGCAGCCCAACCGGGGGCCCTGGCTGGGGGGACACTGAAGCTTTCTTT.